A single sample is the source of the 9 T cell receptor beta chains below, sequenced in a study of OX40 agonist ivuxolimab in advanced cancers. Some clones are missing from TCRdb's copy, which holds only in-frame ones; the method was immunoSEQ multiplex PCR. The table includes fewer than 55,000 clones, over 80% detected once. The sample was CD4+ or CD8+ T cells sorted from blood, taken in a trial of the OX40 agonist ivuxolimab. The receptors were sampled from an adult with an advanced solid tumor such as melanoma, head and neck, liver or kidney cancer.

The rearrangement joins TRBV5-1 to TRBJ1-4; D is ambiguous. V lost 1 base and J lost 7, with 14 bases in between. The CDR3 has 15 residues. Germline values: CDR1 SGHRS, CDR2 YFSETQ. The DNA of the CDR3 is TGCGCCAGCAGCTTGTACGGCGGAACCTCTGAAAAACTGTTTTTT. It is translated as CASSLYGGTSEKLFF.

In its sample, this clone was seen once. The rearrangement uses TRBV7-8 and TRBJ2-5; D gene unclear. Judging by the DNA end, TRBJ2-7 fits better; the J call may be wrong. The V gene's germline CDR1 is SGHVS and CDR2 FQNEAQ. The CDR3 is made up of 14 amino acids. CDR3 sequence reads: CASSPVGGSYEQYF. CDR3 bases: TGTGCCAGCAGCCCTGTCGGCGGTTCCTACGAGCAGTACTTC.

The chain employs TRBV5-4 and TRBJ1-4; a possible D gene is TRBD1 (5 bases). The germline CDR1 and CDR2 sequences are SGHNT and YYREEE (reference sequence). V was pared by 3 bases and J by 4 bases, with 10 bases between. The CDR3 consists of 14 residues. DNA for the CDR3: TGTGCCAGCAGCTGGGGACGGATTAATGAAAAACTGTTTTTT. It specifies CASSWGRINEKLFF. Using reference TRBV5-4 and TRBJ1-4 for the parts outside the CDR3, the full variable domain is ETGVTQSPTHLIKTRGQQVTLRCSSQSGHNTVSWYQQALGQGPQFIFQYYREEENGRGNFPPRFSGLQFPNYSSELNVNALELDDSALYLCASSWGRINEKLFFGSGTQLSVL.

This chain links TRBV10-3 with TRBJ2-6, with 8 bases aligning to TRBD2. The CDR3 is made up of 17 amino acids. After removal of 4 bases from V and 1 base from J, the junction contained 6 bases not matched to a gene. Per the germline V gene, CDR1 is ENHRY and CDR2 is SYGVKD. The chain's CDR3 is CAISAGGPASGANVLTF. The CDR3 coding sequence is TGTGCCATCAGTGCGGGGGGGCCGGCTTCTGGGGCCAACGTCCTGACTTTC.

This chain links TRBV5-1 with TRBJ2-7; TRBD1 agrees at 9 bases. Germline assignment: CDR1 SGHRS and CDR2 YFSETQ. J lost 3 bases, V lost 0 bases, and 1 base had no gene match. The CDR3 is made up of 14 amino acids. This CDR3 reads CASSLVGQGYEQYF. For the CDR3, the DNA is TGCGCCAGCAGCTTGGTGGGACAGGGCTACGAGCAGTACTTC.

V usage is TRBV7-8 and J usage is TRBJ1-3; a weak D match, TRBD1 (5 bases). CDR1 is SGHVS and CDR2 is FQNEAQ in the germline V gene. Trimming removed 2 bases at V and 3 bases at J, with 8 bases between. The CDR3 runs to 14 residues. The CDR3: CASSLSGLGNTIYF. CDR3 bases: TGTGCCAGCAGCTTATCGGGGCTTGGAAACACCATATATTTT.

The CDR3 DNA is TGCGCCAGCAGCATTATAGCGGGAGCGGGGTACAATGAGCAGTTCTTC. It codes for CASSIIAGAGYNEQFF. The chain combines TRBV5-1 with TRBJ2-1; 9 bases agree with TRBD2. V dropped 4 bases and J dropped 4; count of bases not matched to a gene: 9. There are 16 residues in the CDR3. Germline V gene data show CDR1 as SGHRS and CDR2 as YFSETQ.

This clone was detected a few times. The chain links TRBV11-3 to TRBJ2-2; D uncertain. From germline, CDR1 is SGHNT and CDR2 YENEEA. This CDR3 is built from 14 residues. V lost 1 base and J 7 bases, leaving 10 bases between the germline ends. CDR3 sequence reads: CASSLGSIDGELFF. The CDR3 DNA sequence: TGTGCCAGCAGCTTAGGCTCCATTGACGGGGAGCTGTTTTTT.

The chain is built from TRBV6-5 and TRBJ2-7; 8 nucleotides match TRBD1. Trimming cost V 6 bases and J 3 bases; bases outside gene matches: 4. CDR3 length: 13 residues. Germline lookup yields CDR1 MNHEY and CDR2 SVGAGI. The CDR3 spells CASRSGQGYEQYF. In nucleotides, the CDR3 is TGTGCCAGCAGATCAGGACAGGGCTACGAGCAGTACTTC.